This TCR beta chain was found in a study of blood T cell repertoires in COVID-19. The germline CDR1 and CDR2 sequences are LNHDA and SQIVND (reference sequence). V trimming: 1 base; J trimming: 3 bases; junction bases outside the gene matches: 9. This CDR3 has 16 residues. Assay used: immunoSEQ multiplex PCR; TCRdb lists only in-frame clones, some missing. Of approximately 230,000 clones listed, 88% are singletons. The rearrangement uses TRBV19 and TRBJ2-7; the match to TRBD1 covers 7 bases. Specimen: peripheral blood. The source is a man of 80 years or more with acute or convalescent COVID-19. The CDR3 sequence is CASSIAHAGGNYEQYF. DNA of the CDR3: TGTGCCAGTAGTATAGCTCACGCAGGGGGTAACTACGAGCAGTACTTC.